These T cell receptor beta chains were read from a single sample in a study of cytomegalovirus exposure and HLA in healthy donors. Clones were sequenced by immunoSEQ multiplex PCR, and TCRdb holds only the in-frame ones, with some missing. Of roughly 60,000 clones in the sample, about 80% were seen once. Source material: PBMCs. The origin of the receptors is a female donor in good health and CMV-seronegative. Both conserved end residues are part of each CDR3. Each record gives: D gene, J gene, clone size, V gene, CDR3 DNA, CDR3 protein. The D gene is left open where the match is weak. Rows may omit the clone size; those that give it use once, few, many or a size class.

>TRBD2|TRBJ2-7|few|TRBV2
TGTGCCAACGTGGGACTAGCGGGGGAATATCCCTACGAGCAGTACTTC
CANVGLAGEYPYEQYF
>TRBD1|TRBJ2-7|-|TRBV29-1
TGCAGCGTCGCACTAAGGGACAGGGGATCCTACGAGCAGTACTTC
CSVALRDRGSYEQYF
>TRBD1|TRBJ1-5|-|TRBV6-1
TGTGCCAGCAGTGTAAGAAGGGACAGGGTTCGAGAGCCCCAGCATTTT
CASSVRRDRVREPQHF
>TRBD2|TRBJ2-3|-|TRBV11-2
TGTGCCAGCAGCTACTCCCTAGCGGCCACAGATACGCAGTATTTT
CASSYSLAATDTQYF
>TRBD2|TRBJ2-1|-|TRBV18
TGTGCCAGCTCACTACGGACTAGCGGGGGGCCCCAGGGTGAGCAGTTCTTC
CASSLRTSGGPQGEQFF
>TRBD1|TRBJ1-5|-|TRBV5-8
TGTGCCAGCAGCCGAGGACAGGTAGGCAATCAGCCCCAGCATTTT
CASSRGQVGNQPQHF
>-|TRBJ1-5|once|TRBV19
TGTGCCAGTAGTAAGGAGGCCAGCAATCAGCCCCAGCATTTT
CASSKEASNQPQHF
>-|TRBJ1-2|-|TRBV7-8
TGTGCCAGCAGCACCCGATCCTTTGACAGGACGGCGCAGGGCTACACCTTC
CASSTRSFDRTAQGYTF
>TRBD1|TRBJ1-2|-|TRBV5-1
TGCGCCAGCAGCTTGGGGGGGACAGGGGATGGCTACACCTTC
CASSLGGTGDGYTF
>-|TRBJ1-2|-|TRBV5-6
TGTGCCAGCAGCTCAAACCAGGTCCTCGGTCGTTATGGCTACACCTTC
CASSSNQVLGRYGYTF
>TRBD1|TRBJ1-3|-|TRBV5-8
TGTGCCAGCAGCTTAGGGCAGGGGGTACTAAGAGGAAACACCATATATTTT
CASSLGQGVLRGNTIYF